This T cell receptor beta chain was documented in a study of blood T cells in healthy people across ages (dated by TCRdb to about 2015). Describing the broader study: In model experiments, template switching captured roughly one uniquely barcoded TCR beta cDNA molecule for every two T cells. Age-related changes in TCR beta repertoire diversity were measured in the study by deep sequencing normalized with unique cDNA molecular identifiers. The donors were split into four age groups: young (average around 15 years), middle-aged (around 37), aged (roughly 68) and long-lived (over 80). Donors of different ages were randomly distributed across sequencing lanes to avoid experimental bias. Two additional independent replicas of 1 million unique cDNA reads from the same blood draw were analyzed for two donors (one aged 18 to 29 and one aged 80 or older).

CDR1 and CDR2, looked up from the germline V gene, are SGHAT and FQNNGV. The CDR3 covers 13 residues, taking in both the cysteine and the phenylalanine. Only the CDR3 DNA stays, 39 bases, in frame from base 1. V and J are truncated by 6 bases and 1 base respectively, leaving an intervening sequence of 4 bases. This clonotype was observed many times. What antigen it recognizes has not been identified. No base quality values were provided; no much bigger clone lies one nucleotide off. The method was 5' RACE. The sequencer was an Illumina HiSeq 2500. A second PCR of roughly 7 to 11 cycles was performed with a sample-barcoded 5' primer and a J-beta primer mix. A unique molecular identifier was introduced onto each TCR beta cDNA molecule by a template-switch 5' adaptor carrying 12 random nucleotides. At least 2.5 million CDR3-containing paired-end reads were obtained from each sample. First-strand cDNA synthesis was performed from all RNA using the Mint cDNA synthesis kit, with priming by a TRBC-specific oligonucleotide. Following uracil-DNA glycosylase treatment, a first 18-cycle PCR with universal primers M1SS and BC2_uni_R was performed on all cDNA. Per the original workflow: Each sample was normalized by randomly selecting 1 million high-quality reads, each carrying a distinct molecular identifier. Instead of being binned into consensus sequences, reads with shared molecular identifiers were discarded. MiTCR, set to a Q25 quality threshold and the strictest error-elimination algorithm, was used for CDR3 identification, clonotype clustering and error correction. A nonparametric unseen species model using Euler transformation provided a lower-bound estimate of total TCR beta diversity. TCRdb trimmed the raw reads at Q25, called clones with MiXCR and kept productive beta chains. When rows share a CDR3 protein, they turn into one entry using the most common DNA and genes. These V and J calls are TCRdb output, not the study's own analysis. The sample table records 450,000 to 700,000 distinct CDR3 sequences; roughly a quarter of these occur just once. The ten largest clones represent under 20% of the sample.

Systemically healthy Caucasian individuals from Russia, approximately 39 in total and aged roughly 6 to 90 years, were included as donors. Around 9.7 milliliters of peripheral blood were collected from each donor into EDTA-treated Vacutainer tubes. Ficoll-Paque density-gradient centrifugation was used to isolate PBMCs, with at least 6 million per sample. Total RNA was extracted from PBMCs with Trizol reagent, with at least 5.5 micrograms obtained per sample. The percentages of naive CD45RAhigh/CD27high T cells were determined by flow cytometry on a PBMC aliquot from every donor. Paper-wide results and their limitations: Total diversity estimates from one million sequenced T cells were considered lower bounds and underestimates. Bulk unsorted PBMC profiling prevented conclusive comparison of naive and antigen-experienced compartments. Compared with the aged group, the long-lived group had more naive CD4+ T cells, fewer expanded clones and increased TCR diversity, suggesting age selection. There was a strong correlation between observed TCR beta diversity and the percentage of naive T cells measured by flow cytometry. Donor CMV infection status was unknown, potentially confounding age-related changes in expanded clonotypes. Observed TCR beta diversity per million T cells fell roughly linearly with age, and a significant reduction was already apparent by age roughly 40.

Recombination linked TRBV11-2 to TRBJ2-6, with no D gene named confidently. The receptor comes from a woman in her sixties or seventies in good health. The sequenced sample was blood. The CDR3 region reads CASRPSGANVLTF. At the DNA level, the sequence is TGTGCCAGCAGGCCGTCTGGGGCCAACGTCCTGACTTTC.